The sequence of this T cell receptor beta chain was determined in a study of blood T cell repertoires in COVID-19. The data were produced by immunoSEQ multiplex PCR, yet TCRdb's version contains in-frame clones alone and is incomplete. The data contain some 35,000 clones, 80% to 90% of them singletons. The CDR3 is 14 amino acids. Germline CDR1 GTSNPN, CDR2 SVGIG (reference sequence). Trimming removed 0 bases from V and 5 bases from J, with 11 bases in between. This rearrangement joins TRBV30 to TRBJ2-1, with D perhaps TRBD2 (5 bases). The source is a human donor in a cohort sampled during active COVID-19. Sequenced: peripheral blood. The CDR3 sequence: CAWSVGLAHNEQFF. The DNA for the CDR3 is TGTGCCTGGAGTGTAGGGCTAGCACACAATGAGCAGTTCTTC.